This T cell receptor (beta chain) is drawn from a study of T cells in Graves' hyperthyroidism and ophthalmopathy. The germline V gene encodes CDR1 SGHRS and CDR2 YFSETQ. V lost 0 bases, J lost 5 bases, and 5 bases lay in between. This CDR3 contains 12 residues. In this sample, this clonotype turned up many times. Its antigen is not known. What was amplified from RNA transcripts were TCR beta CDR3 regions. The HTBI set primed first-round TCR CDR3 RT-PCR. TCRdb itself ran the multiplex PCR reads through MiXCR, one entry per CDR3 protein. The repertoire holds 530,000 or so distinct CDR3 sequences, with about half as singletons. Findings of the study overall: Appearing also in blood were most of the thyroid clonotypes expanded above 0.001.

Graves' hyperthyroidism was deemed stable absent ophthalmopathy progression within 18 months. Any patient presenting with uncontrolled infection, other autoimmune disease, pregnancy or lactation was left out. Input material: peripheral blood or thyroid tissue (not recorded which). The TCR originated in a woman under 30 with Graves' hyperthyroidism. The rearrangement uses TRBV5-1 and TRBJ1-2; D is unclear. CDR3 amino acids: CASSLDSYGYTF. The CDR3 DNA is TGCGCCAGCAGCTTGGACAGTTATGGCTACACCTTC.